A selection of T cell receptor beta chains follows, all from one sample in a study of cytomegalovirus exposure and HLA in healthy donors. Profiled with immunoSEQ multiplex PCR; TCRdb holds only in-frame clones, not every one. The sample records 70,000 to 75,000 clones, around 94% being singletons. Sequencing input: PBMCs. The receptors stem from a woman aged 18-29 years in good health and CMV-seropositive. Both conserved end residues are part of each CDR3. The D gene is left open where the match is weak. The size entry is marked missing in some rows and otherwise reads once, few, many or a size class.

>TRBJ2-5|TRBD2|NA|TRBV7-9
CASTAGATQYF
TGTGCCAGCACTGCGGGAGCGACCCAGTACTTC
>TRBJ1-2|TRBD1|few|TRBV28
CASRSTGAYTNYGYTF
TGTGCCAGCAGATCTACAGGGGCCTACACTAACTATGGCTACACCTTC
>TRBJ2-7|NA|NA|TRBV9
CASSVGPGGDYEQYF
TGTGCCAGCAGCGTAGGCCCCGGCGGGGACTACGAGCAGTACTTC
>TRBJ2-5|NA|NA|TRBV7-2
CASSLGGGPRETQYF
TGTGCCAGCAGCTTAGGGGGCGGTCCTAGGGAGACCCAGTACTTC
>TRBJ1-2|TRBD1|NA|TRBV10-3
CAISPGQGHNGYTF
TGTGCCATCAGTCCGGGACAGGGGCACAATGGCTACACCTTC
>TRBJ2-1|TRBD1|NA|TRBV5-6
CASSWGDRAWVYNEQFF
TGTGCCAGCAGCTGGGGGGACAGGGCGTGGGTCTACAATGAGCAGTTCTTC
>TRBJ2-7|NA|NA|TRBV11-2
CASSPQGYEQYF
TGTGCCAGCAGCCCACAGGGCTACGAGCAGTACTTC
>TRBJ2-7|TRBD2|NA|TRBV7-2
CASSLGAGVSYEQYF
TGTGCCAGCAGCTTAGGAGCGGGAGTCAGTTACGAGCAGTACTTC
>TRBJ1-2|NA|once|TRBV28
CASSFGSGTTNYGYTF
TGTGCCAGCAGCTTCGGCTCCGGGACAACTAACTATGGCTACACCTTC
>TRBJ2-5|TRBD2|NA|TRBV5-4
CATYRAGGPRETQYF
TGTGCCACCTATCGAGCGGGAGGGCCCAGGGAGACCCAGTACTTC
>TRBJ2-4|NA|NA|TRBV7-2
CASSSIAKNIQYF
TGTGCCAGCAGCTCAATAGCCAAAAACATTCAGTACTTC
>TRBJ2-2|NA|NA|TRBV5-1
CASSLGQNTGELFF
TGCGCCAGCAGCTTGGGACAGAACACCGGGGAGCTGTTTTTT
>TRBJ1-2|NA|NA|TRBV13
CASSLGTRQDNYGYTF
TGTGCCAGCAGCTTAGGGACCAGACAGGACAACTATGGCTACACCTTC
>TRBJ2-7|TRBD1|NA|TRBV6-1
CASSEGQGGPYEQYF
TGTGCCAGCAGTGAGGGACAGGGTGGACCCTACGAGCAGTACTTC
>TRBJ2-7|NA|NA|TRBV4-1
CASSQDSNVQAYEQYF
TGCGCCAGCAGCCAAGATAGTAACGTACAGGCCTACGAGCAGTACTTC
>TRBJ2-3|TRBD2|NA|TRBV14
CASSQPSGGPDTQYF
TGTGCCAGCAGCCAACCTAGCGGGGGGCCGGATACGCAGTATTTT
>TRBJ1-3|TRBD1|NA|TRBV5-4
CASSPERGRMSGNTIYF
TGTGCCAGCAGCCCGGAGAGGGGGCGAATGTCCGGAAACACCATATATTTT
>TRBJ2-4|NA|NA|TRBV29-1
CSVRSGPRGDKNIQYF
TGCAGCGTTCGCTCCGGGCCCAGGGGGGATAAAAACATTCAGTACTTC
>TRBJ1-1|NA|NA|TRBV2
CASNTWGGMNTEAFF
TGTGCCAGCAATACTTGGGGGGGTATGAACACTGAAGCTTTCTTT
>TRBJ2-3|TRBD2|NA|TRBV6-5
CASRDYRTQYF
TGTGCCAGCCGGGACTACCGAACGCAGTATTTT
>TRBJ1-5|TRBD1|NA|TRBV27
CASSLGPGQGVQPQHF
TGTGCCAGCAGTTTAGGCCCCGGACAGGGGGTTCAGCCCCAGCATTTT
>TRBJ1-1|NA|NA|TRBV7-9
CASSSGRGENTEAFF
TGTGCCAGCAGCTCCGGGAGGGGAGAGAACACTGAAGCTTTCTTT
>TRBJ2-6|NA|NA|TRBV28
CASSLRGTGANVLTF
TGTGCCAGCAGTTTACGGGGGACTGGGGCCAACGTCCTGACTTTC
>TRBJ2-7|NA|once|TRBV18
CASSPIGDSYEQYF
TGTGCCAGCTCACCTATAGGAGATTCCTACGAGCAGTACTTC
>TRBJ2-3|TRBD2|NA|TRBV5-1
CASNHGLVGDTQYF
TGCGCCAGCAACCACGGACTAGTCGGAGATACGCAGTATTTT
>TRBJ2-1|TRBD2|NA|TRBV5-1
CASSPGGRAGGPNEQFF
TGCGCCAGCAGCCCGGGGGGACGGGCGGGAGGGCCGAATGAGCAGTTCTTC
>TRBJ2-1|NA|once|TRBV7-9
CASSPSQRSSYNEQFF
TGTGCCAGCAGCCCATCTCAGCGGAGCTCCTACAATGAGCAGTTCTTC
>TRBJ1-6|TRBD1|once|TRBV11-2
CASSQGQGGSPLHF
TGTGCCAGCAGCCAAGGACAGGGTGGGTCACCCCTCCACTTT
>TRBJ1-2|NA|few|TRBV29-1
CSVEATDLYGYTF
TGCAGCGTTGAAGCGACAGACTTATATGGCTACACCTTC
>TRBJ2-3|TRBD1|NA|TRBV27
CASSPISGQGRGDTQYF
TGTGCCAGCAGTCCCATCTCGGGACAGGGAAGGGGAGATACGCAGTATTTT
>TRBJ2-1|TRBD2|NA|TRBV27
CASRTTGLAGGNEQFF
TGTGCCAGCAGAACCACGGGGCTAGCGGGGGGAAATGAGCAGTTCTTC
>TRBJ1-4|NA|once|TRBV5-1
CASSSTSTNEKLFF
TGCGCCAGCAGCTCAACATCAACTAATGAAAAACTGTTTTTT
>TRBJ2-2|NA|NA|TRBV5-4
CASSLEGTTTNTGELFF
TGTGCCAGCAGCTTGGAGGGGACAACTACGAACACCGGGGAGCTGTTTTTT